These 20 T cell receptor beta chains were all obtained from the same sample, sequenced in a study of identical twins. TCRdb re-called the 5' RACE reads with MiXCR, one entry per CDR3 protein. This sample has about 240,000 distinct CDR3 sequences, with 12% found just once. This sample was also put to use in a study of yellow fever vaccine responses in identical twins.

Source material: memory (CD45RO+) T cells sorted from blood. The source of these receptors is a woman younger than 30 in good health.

CDR3 DNA sequence: TGTGCCAGCAGTTACTATCCCCGGACAGGCTACAATGAGCAGTTCTTC. This translates into CASSYYPRTGYNEQFF. The genes are TRBV6-2 or TRBV6-3 and TRBJ2-1; 7 bases line up with TRBD1. The CDR3 extends over 16 amino acids. The junction had 6 bases not matched to a gene; V was cut back by 1 base and J by 3 bases. Germline V gene data show CDR1 as MNHEY and CDR2 as SVGEGT.

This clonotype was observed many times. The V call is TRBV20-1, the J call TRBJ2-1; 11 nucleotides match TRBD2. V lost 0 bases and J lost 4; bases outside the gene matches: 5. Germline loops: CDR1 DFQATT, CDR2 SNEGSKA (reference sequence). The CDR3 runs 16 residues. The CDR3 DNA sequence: TGCAGTGCTAGAGATGTAGCGGGAGGGGGGTACAATGAGCAGTTCTTC. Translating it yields CSARDVAGGGYNEQFF.

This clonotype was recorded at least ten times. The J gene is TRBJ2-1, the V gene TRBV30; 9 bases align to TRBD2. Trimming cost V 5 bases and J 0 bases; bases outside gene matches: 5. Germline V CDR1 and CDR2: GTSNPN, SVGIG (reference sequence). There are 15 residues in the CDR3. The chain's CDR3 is CAWASGETSYNEQFF. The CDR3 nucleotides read TGTGCCTGGGCTAGCGGGGAAACCTCCTACAATGAGCAGTTCTTC.

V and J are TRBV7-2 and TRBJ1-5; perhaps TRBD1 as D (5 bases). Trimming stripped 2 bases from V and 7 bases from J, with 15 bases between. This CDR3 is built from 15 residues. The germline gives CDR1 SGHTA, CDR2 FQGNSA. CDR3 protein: CASSLMVGAGQPQHF. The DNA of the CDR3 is TGTGCCAGCAGCTTAATGGTCGGGGCCGGGCAGCCCCAGCATTTT.

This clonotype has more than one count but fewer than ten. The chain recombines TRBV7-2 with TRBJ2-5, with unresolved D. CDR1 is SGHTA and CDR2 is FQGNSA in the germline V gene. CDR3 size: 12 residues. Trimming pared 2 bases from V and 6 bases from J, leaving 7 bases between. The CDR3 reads CASSLMDQTQYF. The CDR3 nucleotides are TGTGCCAGCAGCTTAATGGATCAGACCCAGTACTTC.

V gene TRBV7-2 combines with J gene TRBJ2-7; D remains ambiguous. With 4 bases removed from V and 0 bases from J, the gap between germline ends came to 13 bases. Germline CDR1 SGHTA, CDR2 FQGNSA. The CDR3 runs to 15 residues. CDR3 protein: CASSSALSFSYEQYF. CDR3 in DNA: TGTGCCAGCAGCTCAGCCTTATCTTTCTCCTACGAGCAGTACTTC.

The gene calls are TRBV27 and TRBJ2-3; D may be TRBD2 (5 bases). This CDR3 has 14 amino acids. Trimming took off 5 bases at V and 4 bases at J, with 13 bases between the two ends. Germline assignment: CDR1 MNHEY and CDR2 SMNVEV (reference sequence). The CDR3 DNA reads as TGTGCCAGCAGTCTAAAAAGGACTGCAGATACGCAGTATTTT. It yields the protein CASSLKRTADTQYF.

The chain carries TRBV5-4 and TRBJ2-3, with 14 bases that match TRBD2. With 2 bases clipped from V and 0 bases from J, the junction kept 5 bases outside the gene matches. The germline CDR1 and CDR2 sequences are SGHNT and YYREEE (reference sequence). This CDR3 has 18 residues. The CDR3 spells CASSFRGTSGGSTDTQYF. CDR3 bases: TGTGCCAGCAGCTTCCGAGGGACTAGCGGGGGTAGCACAGATACGCAGTATTTT. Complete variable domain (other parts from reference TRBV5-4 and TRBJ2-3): ETGVTQSPTHLIKTRGQQVTLRCSSQSGHNTVSWYQQALGQGPQFIFQYYREEENGRGNFPPRFSGLQFPNYSSELNVNALELDDSALYLCASSFRGTSGGSTDTQYFGPGTRLTVL.

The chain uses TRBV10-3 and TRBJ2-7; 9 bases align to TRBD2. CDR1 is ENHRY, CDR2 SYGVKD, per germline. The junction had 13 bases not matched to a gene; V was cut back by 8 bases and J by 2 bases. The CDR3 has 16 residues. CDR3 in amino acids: CAIRPSGRRQTYEQYF. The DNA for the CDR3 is TGTGCCATCCGTCCCAGCGGGAGGCGCCAGACCTACGAGCAGTACTTC.

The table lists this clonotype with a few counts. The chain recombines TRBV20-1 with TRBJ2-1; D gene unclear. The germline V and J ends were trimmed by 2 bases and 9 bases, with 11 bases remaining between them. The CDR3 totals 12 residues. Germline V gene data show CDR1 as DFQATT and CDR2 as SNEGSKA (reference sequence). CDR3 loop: CSARMGLREQFF. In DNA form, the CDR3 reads TGCAGTGCTAGAATGGGCTTGCGTGAGCAGTTCTTC.

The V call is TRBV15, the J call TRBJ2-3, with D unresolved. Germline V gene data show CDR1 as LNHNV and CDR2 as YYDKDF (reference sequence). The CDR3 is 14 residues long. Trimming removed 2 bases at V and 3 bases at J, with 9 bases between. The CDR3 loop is CATSRRRGTDTQYF. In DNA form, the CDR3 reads TGTGCCACCAGCAGACGAAGAGGAACAGATACGCAGTATTTT.

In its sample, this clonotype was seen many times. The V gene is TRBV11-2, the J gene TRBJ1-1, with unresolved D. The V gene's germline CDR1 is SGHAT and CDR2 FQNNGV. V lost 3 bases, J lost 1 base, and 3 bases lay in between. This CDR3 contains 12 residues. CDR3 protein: CASSLWNTEAFF. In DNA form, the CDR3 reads TGTGCCAGCAGCTTGTGGAACACTGAAGCTTTCTTT. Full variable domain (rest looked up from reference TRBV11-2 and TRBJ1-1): EAGVAQSPRYKIIEKRQSVAFWCNPISGHATLYWYQQILGQGPKLLIQFQNNGVVDDSQLPKDRFSAERLKGVDSTLKIQPAKLEDSAVYLCASSLWNTEAFFGQGTRLTVV.

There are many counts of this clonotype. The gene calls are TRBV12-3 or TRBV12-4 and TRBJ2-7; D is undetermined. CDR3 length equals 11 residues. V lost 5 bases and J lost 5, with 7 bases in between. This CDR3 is CASSPAHEQYF. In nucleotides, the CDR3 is TGTGCCAGCAGTCCCGCCCACGAGCAGTACTTC.

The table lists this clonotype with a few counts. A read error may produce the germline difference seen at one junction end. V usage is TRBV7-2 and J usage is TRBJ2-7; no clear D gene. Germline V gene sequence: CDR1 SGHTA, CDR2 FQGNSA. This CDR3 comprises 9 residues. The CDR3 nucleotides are TGTGCCAGCAGCTTATCTAGGCACTTC. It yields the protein CASSLSRHF.

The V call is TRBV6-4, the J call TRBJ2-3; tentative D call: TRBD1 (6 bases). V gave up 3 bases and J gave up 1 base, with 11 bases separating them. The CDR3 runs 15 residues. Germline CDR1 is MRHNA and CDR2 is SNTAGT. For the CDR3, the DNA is TGTGCCAGCAGTGAACAGGGTAGAGGCACAGATACGCAGTATTTT. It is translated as CASSEQGRGTDTQYF.

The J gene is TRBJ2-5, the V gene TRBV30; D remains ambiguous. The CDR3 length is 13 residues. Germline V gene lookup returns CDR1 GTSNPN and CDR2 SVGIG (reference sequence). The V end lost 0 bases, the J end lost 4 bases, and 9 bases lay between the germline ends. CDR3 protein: CAWSVPTIETQYF. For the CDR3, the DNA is TGTGCCTGGAGTGTACCGACGATAGAGACCCAGTACTTC.

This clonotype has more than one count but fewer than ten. The CDR3 DNA reads as TGTGCCAGCAGCTTAGAATTGGGGCAGGCCCTGGCCGAGCAGTACTTC. Its protein product is CASSLELGQALAEQYF. The chain links TRBV11-2 to TRBJ2-7; D perhaps matches TRBD1 (5 bases). V was cut by 0 bases and J by 6 bases, with 18 bases left in between. Per the germline V gene, CDR1 is SGHAT and CDR2 is FQNNGV. CDR3 length: 16 amino acids.

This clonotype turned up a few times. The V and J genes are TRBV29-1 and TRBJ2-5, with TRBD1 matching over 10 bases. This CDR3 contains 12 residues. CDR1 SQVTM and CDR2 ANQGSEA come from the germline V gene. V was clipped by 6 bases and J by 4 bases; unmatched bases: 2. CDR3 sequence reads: CSVTGGIETQYF. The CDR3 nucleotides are TGCAGCGTGACAGGGGGCATAGAGACCCAGTACTTC.

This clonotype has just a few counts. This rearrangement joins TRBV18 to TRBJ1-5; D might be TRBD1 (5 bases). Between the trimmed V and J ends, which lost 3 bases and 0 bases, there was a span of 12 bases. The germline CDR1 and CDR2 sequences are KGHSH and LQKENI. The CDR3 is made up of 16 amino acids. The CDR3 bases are TGTGCCAGCTCACCCACCCGTCAGGGTAGCAATCAGCCCCAGCATTTT. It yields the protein CASSPTRQGSNQPQHF.

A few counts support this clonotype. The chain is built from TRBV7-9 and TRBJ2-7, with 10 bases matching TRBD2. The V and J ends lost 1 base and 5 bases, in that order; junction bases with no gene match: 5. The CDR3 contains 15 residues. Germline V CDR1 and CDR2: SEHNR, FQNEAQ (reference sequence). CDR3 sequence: CASSLGLAGVDEQYF. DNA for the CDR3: TGTGCCAGCAGCTTAGGGCTAGCGGGAGTAGACGAGCAGTACTTC.